This TCR beta chain was profiled in a study of cytomegalovirus exposure and HLA in healthy donors. 13 Jbeta primers and 60 Vbeta primers were used for the PCR. Repertoires were generated with immunoSEQ multiplex PCR, while TCRdb's copy carries only in-frame clones and drops some. The table shows about 120,000 clones, with 60% to 85% occurring only once. The study, taken as a whole, reports: Most TCR sequences were uncommon, yet certain public TCRs appeared in many donors. An observed cluster of highly shared sequence variants was recorded as a likely sequencing artifact. Among the CMV-associated chains, three were confirmed in vitro as specific for CMV antigens. Follow-up analysis later connected one missense variant in DCLRE1C with trimming of TCR beta V- and J-genes.

Notes on this clone: What it binds is unknown.

The TCR sequence derives from a woman between 25 and 40 years old in good health and CMV-seropositive. Sequenced: PBMCs.

The CDR3: CASSLVQGNSPLHF. CDR3 nucleotide sequence: TGTGCCAGCAGCTTGGTGCAGGGTAATTCACCCCTCCACTTT. The chain couples TRBV5-6 to TRBJ1-6, with D tentatively TRBD1 (5 bases). The CDR3 has 14 residues. V lost 0 bases and J 6 bases, leaving 7 bases between the germline ends. Germline V lookup: CDR1 SGHDT, CDR2 YYEEEE. Complete variable domain (other parts from reference TRBV5-6 and TRBJ1-6): DAGVTQSPTHLIKTRGQQVTLRCSPKSGHDTVSWYQQALGQGPQFIFQYYEEEERQRGNFPDRFSGHQFPNYSSELNVNALLLGDSALYLCASSLVQGNSPLHFGNGTRLTVT.